The 27 T cell receptor beta chains listed next were all sequenced from one sample in a study of beta chain features in type 1 diabetes. Whole-study results and caveats: Moderate yet significant TCRB CDR3 shortening was seen in Type 1 diabetes patients in all four CD4+ subsets.

The antigens for these receptors are not known. Sequenced material consisted of expressed TCRB transcripts (all of the isolated RNA was reverse transcribed). TCRdb's copy holds only in-frame clones and misses some; the assay was immunoSEQ multiplex PCR. The table has roughly 300,000 clones, 9.3% seen once; the top ten hold over 0.95%. Sequenced material: central memory CD4+ T cells from blood. These receptors all come from a man aged 25 to 40 with type 1 diabetes.

This chain uses TRBV20-1 with TRBJ2-5; possible D gene TRBD1, 6 bases. The CDR3 runs to 11 residues. Germline-derived CDR1 and CDR2 are DFQATT and SNEGSKA (reference sequence). The V gene lost 6 bases and the J gene lost 5 bases, with 10 bases spanning the gap. CDR3 region: CSAHRAETQYF. In nucleotides, the CDR3 is TGCAGTGCCCACAGGGCGGAGACCCAGTACTTC.

V and J are TRBV11-2 and TRBJ2-3; weak D call: TRBD1 (6 bases). Germline V gives CDR1 SGHAT, CDR2 FQNNGV. This CDR3 contains 15 residues. V gave up 3 bases and J gave up 2 bases, with 12 bases separating them. The CDR3 DNA follows: TGTGCCAGCAGCTTCAGGAAGGGGGTCACAGATACGCAGTATTTT. Translation gives CASSFRKGVTDTQYF.

There are a few counts of this clone. The V and J genes are TRBV6-1 and TRBJ2-7, with a tentative D call TRBD2 (5 bases). The CDR3 spans 13 residues. Germline assignment: CDR1 MNHNS and CDR2 SASEGT. Trimming took 11 bases from V and 3 from J, leaving 17 bases between them. The CDR3 is CAVLREDNYEQYF. DNA of the CDR3: TGTGCCGTCCTCCGGGAAGATAACTACGAGCAGTACTTC.

This rearrangement joins TRBV5-4 to TRBJ2-5, with 10 bases aligning to TRBD2. Germline CDR1 is SGHNT and CDR2 is YYREEE (reference sequence). The V and J ends lost 0 bases and 0 bases, in that order; junction bases with no gene match: 8. CDR3 size: 18 residues. The CDR3 DNA reads TGTGCCAGCAGCTTGGGGTCTAGCGGGGGCCGCCACCAAGAGACCCAGTACTTC. Protein: CASSLGSSGGRHQETQYF.

This clone appeared a few times. V usage is TRBV7-9 and J usage is TRBJ1-2, with 8 nucleotides matching TRBD1. The V gene end was trimmed by 5 bases and the J gene end by 3 bases; junction bases not matched to a gene: 2. This CDR3 is 13 amino acids long. Germline V lookup: CDR1 SEHNR, CDR2 FQNEAQ (reference sequence). The CDR3 DNA is TGTGCCAGCAGCCGGACAGGGTACTATGGCTACACCTTC. Encoded protein: CASSRTGYYGYTF.

This rearrangement joins TRBV27 to TRBJ2-3; D is undetermined. CDR1 is MNHEY and CDR2 is SMNVEV in the germline V gene (reference sequence). V lost 4 bases and J 6 bases, leaving 2 bases between the germline ends. CDR3 size: 10 residues. The CDR3 coding sequence is TGTGCCAGCAGTTCCGATACGCAGTATTTT. Protein product: CASSSDTQYF.

The chain joins TRBV7-9 to TRBJ2-2; 7 nucleotides line up with TRBD1. This CDR3 spans 15 amino acids. J lost 5 bases, V lost 1 base, and 4 bases had no gene match. Germline V gene sequence: CDR1 SEHNR, CDR2 FQNEAQ (reference sequence). The CDR3 region is CASSLGDRATGELFF. The CDR3, as DNA: TGTGCCAGCAGCTTAGGCGACAGGGCAACCGGGGAGCTGTTTTTT.

This clone was counted once. The rearrangement joins TRBV11-2 to TRBJ2-4; 12 bases are shared with TRBD2. Trimming cost V 4 bases and J 9 bases; bases outside gene matches: 13. The CDR3 extends over 17 amino acids. Per germline, CDR1 SGHAT and CDR2 FQNNGV. Here the CDR3 reads CASSSRLAGGPGSIQYF. The CDR3 DNA follows: TGTGCCAGCAGCTCCAGGCTAGCGGGGGGGCCTGGGAGCATTCAGTACTTC.

The V and J genes are TRBV4-1 and TRBJ2-2; D is uncertain. Germline V gives CDR1 MGHRA, CDR2 YSYEKL. CDR3 length equals 16 residues. Between the trimmed V and J ends, which lost 0 bases and 6 bases, there was a span of 14 bases. This chain's CDR3 is CASSQDPDERPGELFF. The CDR3 DNA follows: TGCGCCAGCAGCCAAGATCCCGACGAAAGGCCCGGGGAGCTGTTTTTT.

This clone was seen a few times. The V call is TRBV6-5, the J call TRBJ2-3; D unresolved. This CDR3 is built from 13 residues. Germline CDR1 reads MNHEY; CDR2 reads SVGAGI. V was cut by 0 bases and J by 4 bases, with 5 bases left in between. The DNA for the CDR3 is TGTGCCAGCAGTTACTCAAGGGCAGATACGCAGTATTTT. Residues: CASSYSRADTQYF.

The rearrangement joins TRBV29-1 to TRBJ2-7; 10 bases line up with TRBD1. J gave up 7 bases and V 4 bases, and 4 bases lay outside the gene matches. The CDR3 runs to 12 residues. From germline, CDR1 is SQVTM and CDR2 ANQGSEA. The chain's CDR3 is CSVVGQGWEQYF. DNA for the CDR3: TGCAGCGTTGTGGGACAGGGGTGGGAGCAGTACTTC.

The gene calls are TRBV19 and TRBJ2-1; the D is unclear. Germline assignment: CDR1 LNHDA and CDR2 SQIVND (reference sequence). The CDR3 has 14 amino acids. Trimming cost V 3 bases and J 5 bases, with 11 bases left between them. The DNA for the CDR3 is TGTGCCAGTAGTATTCACGAGACGAACAATGAGCAGTTCTTC. It specifies CASSIHETNNEQFF.

The sample holds many counts of this clone. The rearrangement links TRBV14 to TRBJ2-7; D is undetermined. CDR1 and CDR2 (germline): SGHDN, FVKESK. The CDR3 consists of 13 residues. V was clipped by 3 bases and J by 5 bases, with 11 bases between them. The CDR3 sequence is CASSQNIGDEQYF. Written as DNA, the CDR3 is TGTGCCAGCAGCCAGAATATTGGAGACGAGCAGTACTTC.

The rearrangement uses TRBV29-1 and TRBJ2-2, with D perhaps TRBD1 (6 bases). The CDR3 is 14 residues long. Germline lookup yields CDR1 SQVTM and CDR2 ANQGSEA. The germline V and J ends were trimmed by 6 bases and 4 bases, with 15 bases remaining between them. CDR3 sequence reads: CSVQGQTGTGELFF. CDR3 nucleotide sequence: TGCAGCGTCCAAGGACAGACAGGCACCGGGGAGCTGTTTTTT.

This clone was counted only a few times. The chain has TRBV27 and TRBJ2-3; no definite D call. V lost 6 bases and J lost 3, with 13 bases in between. Germline CDR1 and CDR2: MNHEY and SMNVEV (reference sequence). The CDR3 is 14 amino acids. In DNA form, the CDR3 reads TGTGCCAGCAGGGAAAGGGTAGGAACAGATACGCAGTATTTT. Protein sequence: CASRERVGTDTQYF.

This clone came up a few times. The V gene is TRBV9, the J gene TRBJ2-3, with TRBD2 matching 14 bases. The CDR3 has 18 amino acids. In germline, CDR1 is SGDLS, CDR2 YYNGEE. With V trimmed by 4 bases and J by 2 bases, 9 bases remained unmatched. The CDR3 region is CASSLGTSGGLNTDTQYF. In DNA form, the CDR3 reads TGTGCCAGCAGCCTCGGGACTAGCGGGGGCCTCAACACAGATACGCAGTATTTT. Variable domain in full (rest from reference TRBV9 and TRBJ2-3): DSGVTQTPKHLITATGQRVTLRCSPRSGDLSVYWYQQSLDQGLQFLIQYYNGEERAKGNILERFSAQQFPDLHSELNLSSLELGDSALYFCASSLGTSGGLNTDTQYFGPGTRLTVL.

This rearrangement joins TRBV7-2 to TRBJ1-2; no firm D call. The V gene's germline CDR1 is SGHTA and CDR2 FQGNSA. This CDR3 is built from 14 residues. The V end lost 1 base, the J end lost 1 base, and 7 bases lay between the germline ends. The CDR3 bases are TGTGCCAGCAGCTTAGTGGCCGGTAACTATGGCTACACCTTC. It is translated as CASSLVAGNYGYTF.

V gene TRBV2 combines with J gene TRBJ2-3; possible D gene TRBD1, 6 bases. The CDR3 length is 16 residues. CDR1 and CDR2 (germline): SNHLY, FYNNEI. Trimming pared 3 bases from V and 4 bases from J, leaving 17 bases between. CDR3 DNA sequence: TGTGCCAGCAGTGATGTTGGGAACAGGGACCCAGATACGCAGTATTTT. Translation: CASSDVGNRDPDTQYF.

Comment on this clone: Germline and junction disagree at one end, which may indicate a read error. The chain couples TRBV7-2 to TRBJ1-2; D is undetermined. CDR3 length: 16 residues. Germline CDR1 is SGHTA and CDR2 is FQGNSA. CDR3 coding DNA: TGCGCCAGCAGCCAAGATTCGGGCCGAAACCACTATGGCTACACCTTC. Protein: CASSQDSGRNHYGYTF.

This clone was detected a few times. The chain has TRBV5-1 and TRBJ2-3; possibly TRBD1 for D (5 bases). Trimming removed 4 bases from V and 0 bases from J, with 15 bases in between. Germline V gene sequence: CDR1 SGHRS, CDR2 YFSETQ. This CDR3 is 16 amino acids long. This CDR3 is CASSLGQFTSTDTQYF. The CDR3 nucleotides read TGCGCCAGCAGCCTGGGGCAGTTCACTAGCACAGATACGCAGTATTTT.

This clone was observed a handful of times. The sample holds other DNA sequences that translate to the same CDR3. This rearrangement joins TRBV5-1 to TRBJ2-4, with 8 bases that match TRBD1. The germline V gene has CDR1 SGHRS and CDR2 YFSETQ. V lost 0 bases and J lost 6; bases outside the gene matches: 2. The CDR3 covers 14 residues. CDR3 sequence reads: CASSLGGQGNIQYF. Here the CDR3 DNA reads TGCGCCAGCAGCTTGGGCGGACAGGGAAACATTCAGTACTTC.

The genes are TRBV28 and TRBJ1-4; 8 bases map to TRBD1. V trimming: 5 bases; J trimming: 0 bases; junction bases outside the gene matches: 2. The CDR3 is 15 amino acids. Germline lookup yields CDR1 MDHEN and CDR2 SYDVKM. This chain's CDR3 is CASSLTGATNEKLFF. For the CDR3, the DNA is TGTGCCAGCAGTCTGACAGGGGCAACTAATGAAAAACTGTTTTTT. Drawing the rest from reference TRBV28 and TRBJ1-4, the complete variable domain is DVKVTQSSRYLVKRTGEKVFLECVQDMDHENMFWYRQDPGLGLRLIYFSYDVKMKEKGDIPEGYSVSREKKERFSLILESASTNQTSMYLCASSLTGATNEKLFFGSGTQLSVL.

The V and J genes are TRBV6-5 and TRBJ1-2, with 8 nucleotides matching TRBD1. Per germline, CDR1 MNHEY and CDR2 SVGAGI. V was clipped by 2 bases and J by 2 bases; unmatched bases: 4. This CDR3 has 15 residues. The CDR3 loop reads CASSYVQGANYGYTF. The DNA for the CDR3 is TGTGCCAGCAGTTACGTCCAGGGGGCGAACTATGGCTACACCTTC.

This clone came up a few times. The V call is TRBV4-3, the J call TRBJ2-3; D remains ambiguous. Germline lookup yields CDR1 LGHNA and CDR2 YSLEER. Trimming took 1 base from V and 0 from J, leaving 11 bases between them. There are 16 residues in the CDR3. The CDR3 DNA is TGCGCCAGCAGCCAAGGGTTTGAGAGGAGCACAGATACGCAGTATTTT. It specifies CASSQGFERSTDTQYF.

V is TRBV7-2 and J is TRBJ2-7, with 8 bases matching TRBD1. Germline CDR1 is SGHTA and CDR2 is FQGNSA. V shed 2 bases, J shed 6 bases, and the junction held 9 bases outside the gene matches. The CDR3 length is 15 residues. The CDR3 sequence: CASSLIGQGAGEQYF. In nucleotides, the CDR3 is TGTGCCAGCAGCTTAATAGGGCAGGGGGCAGGCGAGCAGTACTTC.

This clone appeared a few times. The V gene is TRBV7-8, the J gene TRBJ2-3; 9 bases are shared with TRBD1. Germline CDR1 SGHVS, CDR2 FQNEAQ. V shed 5 bases, J shed 7 bases, and the junction held 7 bases outside the gene matches. The CDR3 consists of 14 residues. The CDR3 DNA is TGTGCCAGCAGCCTAGAGACAGGGGGACATACGCAGTATTTT. It specifies CASSLETGGHTQYF.

This clone was detected a few times. The gene calls are TRBV5-4 and TRBJ2-1; TRBD2 aligns across 8 bases. After removal of 2 bases from V and 8 bases from J, the junction contained 6 bases not matched to a gene. The CDR3 is 14 amino acids. Germline V CDR1 and CDR2: SGHNT, YYREEE (reference sequence). As DNA, the CDR3 is TGTGCCAGCAGCTTTAGCGGGGAGTCCCATGAGCAGTTCTTC. It yields the protein CASSFSGESHEQFF.